These 23 T cell receptor beta chains share one sample of origin, sequenced in a study of T cells after yellow fever vaccination. TCRdb processed the 5' RACE reads anew with MiXCR; each CDR3 protein has one entry. The sample holds under 600,000 distinct CDR3 sequences; 20% to 25% are singletons and the top ten take roughly a sixth. The specimen was PBMCs, collected 21 days after the first yellow fever vaccination. These receptors originate from a man between 18 and 29 years old who received the YFV17D yellow fever vaccine.

The sample holds a few counts of this clonotype. The chain recombines TRBV6-1 with TRBJ2-5; 8 nucleotides align to TRBD2. The germline gives CDR1 MNHNS, CDR2 SASEGT. This CDR3 contains 15 residues. The trim removed 3 bases at V and 3 bases at J, leaving 6 bases unmatched. CDR3 DNA sequence: TGTGCCAGCAGTGACGACTTAGCGGGGAAAGAGACCCAGTACTTC. The encoded protein is CASSDDLAGKETQYF.

CDR3 bases: TGTGCCAGCAGCCATGGGCCAGGGGGGGATACGCAGTATTTT. Its translation is CASSHGPGGDTQYF. V is TRBV5-5 and J is TRBJ2-3; perhaps TRBD1 as D (7 bases). This CDR3 is built from 14 residues. The V end lost 4 bases, the J end lost 6 bases, and 15 bases lay between the germline ends. Germline CDR1 and CDR2: SGHKS and YYEKEE (reference sequence). Combining the CDR3 with reference TRBV5-5 and TRBJ2-3 gives the whole variable domain DAGVTQSPTHLIKTRGQQVTLRCSPISGHKSVSWYQQVLGQGPQFIFQYYEKEERGRGNFPDRFSARQFPNYSSELNVNALLLGDSALYLCASSHGPGGDTQYFGPGTRLTVL.

This clonotype turned up a few times. V gene TRBV28 combines with J gene TRBJ2-1; D gene uncertain. The length of the CDR3 is 12 residues. CDR1 and CDR2 from the germline V gene are MDHEN and SYDVKM. V was shortened by 3 bases and J by 12 bases, with 12 bases between the two germline ends. The chain's CDR3 is CASSLRRVVQFF. The CDR3 DNA follows: TGTGCCAGCAGTTTGAGAAGGGTGGTGCAGTTCTTC.

Here the CDR3 reads CASSQRGSNQPQHF. DNA of the CDR3: TGTGCCAGCAGCCAAAGGGGAAGCAATCAGCCCCAGCATTTT. The V gene is TRBV3-1, the J gene TRBJ1-5, with a tentative D call TRBD1 (5 bases). Germline values: CDR1 LGHDT, CDR2 YNNKEL (reference sequence). Trimming pared 2 bases from V and 1 base from J, leaving 6 bases between. The CDR3 has 14 residues.

In DNA form, the CDR3 reads TGCAGTGCTAGAGAGGGGTCGGGGTTGGAGGAGACCCAGTACTTC. Its translation: CSAREGSGLEETQYF. J is TRBJ2-5 and V is TRBV20-1, with D possibly matching TRBD2 (5 bases). Germline V gene lookup returns CDR1 DFQATT and CDR2 SNEGSKA (reference sequence). The CDR3 contains 15 residues. V lost 0 bases, J lost 5 bases, and 16 bases lay in between.

This clonotype was detected many times. The chain joins TRBV7-2 to TRBJ1-3; D is unresolved. CDR1 and CDR2 from the germline V gene are SGHTA and FQGNSA. The CDR3 runs 15 residues. The V end lost 1 base, the J end lost 2 bases, and 9 bases lay between the germline ends. The CDR3 DNA sequence: TGTGCCAGCAGCTTAGTGATCGATCCTGGAAACACCATATATTTT. Encoded protein: CASSLVIDPGNTIYF.

This clonotype was seen a handful of times. The chain carries TRBV7-8 and TRBJ2-1; 8 bases are shared with TRBD1. Germline CDR1 SGHVS, CDR2 FQNEAQ. CDR3 size: 13 residues. J was trimmed by 9 bases and V by 0 bases; bases with no gene match: 1. The CDR3 region is CASSLARGLEQFF. CDR3 DNA sequence: TGTGCCAGCAGCTTAGCCAGGGGGCTTGAGCAGTTCTTC.

The chain combines TRBV28 with TRBJ2-1, with D unresolved. This CDR3 comprises 15 residues. The V and J ends lost 3 bases and 2 bases respectively, with 11 bases between them. Germline CDR1 reads MDHEN; CDR2 reads SYDVKM. The CDR3 nucleotides are TGTGCCAGCAGTTTTCCAGCAAGAACCTACAATGAGCAGTTCTTC. This translates into CASSFPARTYNEQFF. The whole variable domain, remainder taken from reference TRBV28 and TRBJ2-1, is DVKVTQSSRYLVKRTGEKVFLECVQDMDHENMFWYRQDPGLGLRLIYFSYDVKMKEKGDIPEGYSVSREKKERFSLILESASTNQTSMYLCASSFPARTYNEQFFGPGTRLTVL.

This clonotype has only one observation. The rearrangement links TRBV5-1 to TRBJ2-7, with 9 bases identical to TRBD2. The CDR3 consists of 16 residues. Trimming took 3 bases from V and 6 from J; bases not matched to a gene: 13. The germline gives CDR1 SGHRS, CDR2 YFSETQ. CDR3 bases: TGCGCCAGCAGCTCGGACCTTGGAGCGGGGGGTGGCGAGCAGTACTTC. Translated, it gives CASSSDLGAGGGEQYF. The entire variable domain, with the rest obtained from reference TRBV5-1 and TRBJ2-7, is as follows: KAGVTQTPRYLIKTRGQQVTLSCSPISGHRSVSWYQQTPGQGLQFLFEYFSETQRNKGNFPGRFSGRQFSNSRSEMNVSTLELGDSALYLCASSSDLGAGGGEQYFGPGTRLTVT.

This chain joins TRBV5-1 and TRBJ2-1, with 7 bases lining up with TRBD1. The CDR3 covers 15 residues. Germline V gene lookup returns CDR1 SGHRS and CDR2 YFSETQ. The junction had 9 bases not matched to a gene; V was cut back by 3 bases and J by 6 bases. The CDR3 loop reads CASSSVGQTGNEQFF. DNA for the CDR3: TGCGCCAGCAGCTCGGTGGGACAGACGGGCAATGAGCAGTTCTTC.

This clonotype was seen a few times. The chain joins TRBV7-6 to TRBJ1-1, with no clear D. The CDR3 sequence is 13 residues long. From germline, CDR1 is SGHVS and CDR2 FNYEAQ. Trimming took off 3 bases at V and 3 bases at J, with 8 bases between the two ends. DNA for the CDR3: TGTGCCAGCAGCTTCAAACCCGACACTGAAGCTTTCTTT. Its translation is CASSFKPDTEAFF.

This clonotype was seen many times. The chain joins TRBV7-2 to TRBJ2-2; 9 nucleotides agree with TRBD2. Germline loops: CDR1 SGHTA, CDR2 FQGNSA. With 4 bases clipped from V and 5 bases from J, the junction kept 2 bases outside the gene matches. This CDR3 region has 14 residues. Here the CDR3 DNA reads TGTGCCAGCAGCTCGGGACTAGCAACCGGGGAGCTGTTTTTT. This sequence encodes CASSSGLATGELFF.

This clonotype was seen more than once but under ten times. V and J are TRBV7-2 and TRBJ2-1, with 12 bases aligning to TRBD2. CDR3 length equals 17 residues. Germline lookup yields CDR1 SGHTA and CDR2 FQGNSA. With 1 base clipped from V and 2 bases from J, the junction kept 3 bases outside the gene matches. The CDR3 nucleotides are TGTGCCAGCAGCTTAGGGCTAGCGGGGGGGCCCTACAATGAGCAGTTCTTC. The encoded protein is CASSLGLAGGPYNEQFF.

The V and J genes are TRBV5-1 and TRBJ2-1; the D is unclear. V was trimmed by 2 bases and J by 6 bases, leaving 15 bases between them. This CDR3 is built from 15 residues. From germline, CDR1 is SGHRS and CDR2 YFSETQ. CDR3 region: CASSLPPLSPNEQFF. The CDR3 region has the DNA TGCGCCAGCAGCTTACCCCCACTATCCCCCAATGAGCAGTTCTTC.

The chain uses TRBV27 and TRBJ2-3; 9 bases agree with TRBD2. The CDR3 has 17 residues. Germline V lookup: CDR1 MNHEY, CDR2 SMNVEV (reference sequence). V dropped 1 base and J dropped 0; count of bases not matched to a gene: 5. The CDR3 reads CASSLYIAGASTDTQYF. DNA for the CDR3: TGTGCCAGCAGTTTATATATAGCGGGGGCTAGCACAGATACGCAGTATTTT.

The gene calls are TRBV18 and TRBJ1-5; no reliable D call. The germline V gene has CDR1 KGHSH and CDR2 LQKENI. The germline V and J ends were trimmed by 8 bases and 0 bases, with 8 bases remaining between them. This CDR3 comprises 13 residues. CDR3 amino acids: CASASDSNQPQHF. The CDR3 DNA reads TGTGCCAGCGCCTCGGATAGCAATCAGCCCCAGCATTTT. The full variable domain, rest sourced from reference TRBV18 and TRBJ1-5, is NAGVMQNPRHLVRRRGQEARLRCSPMKGHSHVYWYRQLPEEGLKFMVYLQKENIIDESGMPKERFSAEFPKEGPSILRIQQVVRGDSAAYFCASASDSNQPQHFGDGTRLSIL.

This clonotype was found many times. This chain links TRBV20-1 with TRBJ2-7; D is possibly TRBD2 (6 bases). V was shortened by 3 bases and J by 5 bases, with 14 bases between the two germline ends. Germline V gives CDR1 DFQATT, CDR2 SNEGSKA (reference sequence). The CDR3 totals 13 residues. The CDR3 DNA reads as TGCAGTGCTAGGGGGGTGCGGGACCACGAGCAGTACTTC. This gives the protein CSARGVRDHEQYF.

This sequence joins TRBV4-1 and TRBJ2-3; 9 bases agree with TRBD1. The CDR3 sequence is 15 residues long. Germline V CDR1 and CDR2: MGHRA, YSYEKL. The ends lost 4 bases at V and 0 bases at J; junction bases unmatched: 2. The CDR3 DNA is TGCGCCAGCAGCCGAGACAGGGGGAGCACAGATACGCAGTATTTT. It translates to CASSRDRGSTDTQYF.

This clonotype was seen a few times. The chain carries TRBV27 and TRBJ1-4; 8 bases are shared with TRBD1. Looked up from germline, CDR1 is MNHEY and CDR2 is SMNVEV (reference sequence). Trimming at V came to 5 bases and at J to 8 bases, leaving 10 bases not matched to a gene. The CDR3 sequence is 15 residues long. The CDR3 reads CASSSTTRTGEKLFF. In nucleotides, the CDR3 is TGTGCCAGCAGTAGTACCACAAGGACAGGGGAAAAACTGTTTTTT.

This clonotype occurred a few times. This chain connects TRBV4-1 to TRBJ1-2; D unresolved. The germline CDR1 and CDR2 sequences are MGHRA and YSYEKL. The CDR3 loop spans 14 amino acids. V lost 1 base to trimming and J lost 5 bases, with 11 bases between them. The DNA for the CDR3 is TGCGCCAGCAGCCAAGCCGGGCAGAAGTATGGCTACACCTTC. Protein product: CASSQAGQKYGYTF.

This rearrangement joins TRBV29-1 to TRBJ1-2, with TRBD1 matching 9 bases. V was pared by 6 bases and J by 0 bases, with 5 bases of the junction left unmatched. CDR3 length: 14 amino acids. Per the germline V gene, CDR1 is SQVTM and CDR2 is ANQGSEA. CDR3 amino acids: CSVTGGPANYGYTF. In DNA form, the CDR3 reads TGCAGCGTCACAGGGGGCCCTGCTAACTATGGCTACACCTTC.

There are a few counts of this clonotype. The chain carries TRBV12-3 or TRBV12-4 and TRBJ2-3; TRBD1 matches at 8 bases. The CDR3 is made up of 13 amino acids. V dropped 10 bases and J dropped 1; count of bases not matched to a gene: 4. CDR3 residues: CAIGRGRTDTQYF. The CDR3 DNA reads TGTGCCATCGGCAGGGGGCGCACAGATACGCAGTATTTT.

This clonotype has a handful of counts. This chain links TRBV15 with TRBJ2-7; D gene uncertain. The CDR3 covers 13 residues. V lost 1 base, J lost 3 bases, and 7 bases lay in between. Germline V lookup: CDR1 LNHNV, CDR2 YYDKDF (reference sequence). CDR3 loop: CATSRGQFYEQYF. CDR3 DNA sequence: TGTGCCACCAGCAGAGGACAATTCTACGAGCAGTACTTC.